The entry below describes one T cell receptor (beta chain). No antigen is known for it. Every isolated RNA sample was fully reverse transcribed, so sequencing captured expressed TCRB transcripts. Method: immunoSEQ multiplex PCR; TCRdb's copy keeps in-frame clones and lacks some. The table lists about 410,000 clones, 11% to 15% of them singletons. This entry comes from a study of beta chain features in type 1 diabetes. Study-level findings and limits: The question of HLA type influencing TCRB rearrangement was one that remained unresolved here. PCR might pick shorter templates more often, in the same way for patients and controls. For Type 1 diabetes patients, all four CD4+ subsets carried TCRB CDR3s that were moderately but significantly shorter.

CDR3 length equals 14 residues. Trimming removed 6 bases from V and 1 base from J, with 12 bases in between. Germline V gives CDR1 MNHEY, CDR2 SMNVEV (reference sequence). V usage is TRBV27 and J usage is TRBJ1-2; D call uncertain. The sequence was collected from a man between 25 and 39 years old in good health. The sample comprised naive CD4+ T cells from blood. The CDR3 region is CASSKYEGNYGYTF. CDR3 nucleotide sequence: TGTGCCAGCAGCAAGTATGAGGGTAACTATGGCTACACCTTC.